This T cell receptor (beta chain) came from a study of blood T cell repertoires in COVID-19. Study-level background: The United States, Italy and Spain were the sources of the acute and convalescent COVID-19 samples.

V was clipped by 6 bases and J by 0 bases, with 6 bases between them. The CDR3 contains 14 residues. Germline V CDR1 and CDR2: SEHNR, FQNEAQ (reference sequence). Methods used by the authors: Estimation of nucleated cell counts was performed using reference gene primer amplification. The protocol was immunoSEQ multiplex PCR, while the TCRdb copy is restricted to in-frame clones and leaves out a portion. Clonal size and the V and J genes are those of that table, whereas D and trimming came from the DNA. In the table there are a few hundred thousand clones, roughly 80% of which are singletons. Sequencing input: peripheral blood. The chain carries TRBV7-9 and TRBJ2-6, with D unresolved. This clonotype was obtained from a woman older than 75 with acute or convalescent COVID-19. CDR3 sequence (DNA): TGTGCCAGCAGTTACGGCTCTGGGGCCAACGTCCTGACTTTC. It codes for CASSYGSGANVLTF. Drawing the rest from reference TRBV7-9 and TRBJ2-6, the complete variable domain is DTGVSQNPRHKITKRGQNVTFRCDPISEHNRLYWYRQTLGQGPEFLTYFQNEAQLEKSRLLSDRFSAERPKGSFSTLEIQRTEQGDSAMYLCASSYGSGANVLTFGAGSRLTVL.